This TCR beta chain is drawn from a study of Ad26.COV2.S vaccination and SARS-CoV-2 variants. Study-wide results and caveats: Post-vaccination breadth of spike-specific CD8+ and CD4+ T cell responses was reportedly substantial.

Assay used: immunoSEQ multiplex PCR; TCRdb lists only in-frame clones, some missing. The profile shows roughly 92,000 clones, approximately 81% of them singletons. Per germline, CDR1 SEHNR and CDR2 FQNEAQ (reference sequence). The CDR3 extends over 16 amino acids. V shed 2 bases and J 10 bases; nucleotides not matched to a gene: 12. With respect to this clone: Its antigen is unknown.

The source is a human donor who had recovered from COVID-19. The J gene is TRBJ2-1, the V gene TRBV7-9; 9 bases agree with TRBD2. This sample comprised peripheral blood, obtained after recovery from COVID-19. The CDR3 loop is CASSLLRTSVRGEQFF. The CDR3 bases are TGTGCCAGCAGCTTACTTCGGACTAGCGTGAGGGGGGAGCAGTTCTTC.